The 24 T cell receptor beta chains in this list originate from one sample, sequenced in a study of T cell repertoires in cytomegalovirus infection. TCRdb re-analysed the reads in MiXCR, keeping a single row per CDR3 protein. Of hundreds of thousands of distinct CDR3 sequences detected, approximately 31% appear once; the ten largest clones hold about 14%. For these TCRs, the target antigens are not known. Here the sequenced sample was cultured CD8+ T cells from PBMCs, taken from culture after CMV antigen stimulation. The source is a human donor in good health (CMV status not recorded). Some clones in this sample may be carry-over from other donors' samples.

The chain is built from TRBV20-1 and TRBJ2-2; D possibly uses TRBD1 or TRBD2 (5 bases each). This CDR3 region has 15 residues. Germline CDR1 DFQATT, CDR2 SNEGSKA (reference sequence). Trimming removed 2 bases at V and 6 bases at J, with 16 bases between. In DNA form, the CDR3 reads TGCAGTGCTAGAAGGCCGGGACCTTGGGCCGGGGAGCTGTTTTTT. Translated: CSARRPGPWAGELFF.

The V and J genes are TRBV6-2 or TRBV6-3 and TRBJ2-3, with D uncertain. The V gene's germline CDR1 is MNHEY and CDR2 SVGEGT. The V end lost 6 bases, the J end lost 6 bases, and 13 bases lay between the germline ends. This CDR3 is built from 13 residues. CDR3 bases: TGTGCCAGCAGGACCGGCCCCCCGGATACGCAGTATTTT. It encodes CASRTGPPDTQYF.

This rearrangement joins TRBV5-6 to TRBJ2-3; a possible D gene is TRBD1 (6 bases). Trimming took off 2 bases at V and 2 bases at J, with 9 bases between the two ends. CDR3 length: 14 residues. The germline V gene has CDR1 SGHDT and CDR2 YYEEEE. Here the CDR3 reads CASSFRDNTDTQYF. The CDR3 coding sequence is TGTGCCAGCAGCTTCCGGGACAACACAGATACGCAGTATTTT. Full variable domain (remainder filled in from reference TRBV5-6 and TRBJ2-3): DAGVTQSPTHLIKTRGQQVTLRCSPKSGHDTVSWYQQALGQGPQFIFQYYEEEERQRGNFPDRFSGHQFPNYSSELNVNALLLGDSALYLCASSFRDNTDTQYFGPGTRLTVL.

There are many counts of this clonotype. The chain recombines TRBV7-6 with TRBJ1-5, with 8 bases identical to TRBD1. The germline gives CDR1 SGHVS, CDR2 FNYEAQ. J was trimmed by 0 bases and V by 5 bases; bases with no gene match: 6. The length of the CDR3 is 16 residues. DNA of the CDR3: TGTGCCAGCAGCCCTTCGACAGGGGCTAGCAATCAGCCCCAGCATTTT. Translation: CASSPSTGASNQPQHF.

This clonotype showed up many times. This chain uses TRBV7-8 with TRBJ1-5; D is uncertain. The CDR3 sequence is 16 residues long. Germline assignment: CDR1 SGHVS and CDR2 FQNEAQ. Between the trimmed V and J ends, which lost 2 bases and 7 bases, there was a span of 18 bases. This CDR3 reads CASSLRSRSGSQPQHF. The CDR3 coding sequence is TGTGCCAGCAGCTTACGGAGCCGTTCGGGCAGCCAGCCCCAGCATTTT.

The gene calls are TRBV6-6 and TRBJ1-2; 11 bases are a match to TRBD1. CDR3 size: 16 residues. CDR1 MNHNY and CDR2 SVGAGI come from the germline V gene (reference sequence). J gave up 8 bases and V 0 bases, and 8 bases lay outside the gene matches. The CDR3 region has the DNA TGTGCCAGCAGTTACTCCTCCGGACAGGGGGCAGAAGGCTACACCTTC. It encodes CASSYSSGQGAEGYTF.

This clonotype was detected only a few times. This sequence joins TRBV6-1 and TRBJ2-7; D is perhaps TRBD2 (5 bases). Trimming cost V 6 bases and J 4 bases, with 16 bases left between them. This CDR3 contains 14 residues. From germline, CDR1 is MNHNS and CDR2 SASEGT. The CDR3 loop is CASRPKRGQYEQYF. The CDR3 bases are TGTGCCAGCAGACCGAAGCGAGGGCAGTACGAGCAGTACTTC.

Concerning this clonotype itself: The final CDR3 position lacks the conserved phenylalanine or tryptophan, pointing to a likely read error. The chain recombines TRBV28 with TRBJ1-1; D is unclear. CDR3 length: 12 amino acids. Germline-derived CDR1 and CDR2 are MDHEN and SYDVKM. The germline V and J ends were trimmed by 8 bases and 1 base, with 8 bases remaining between them. The CDR3 is CASHTENTEAFL. In DNA, the CDR3 is TGTGCCAGCCATACAGAGAACACTGAAGCTTTCTTA.

This clonotype was found a few times. The rearrangement links TRBV24-1 to TRBJ2-1; possibly TRBD2 for D (5 bases). This CDR3 has 15 residues. V was trimmed by 7 bases and J by 1 base, leaving 13 bases between them. Germline CDR1 reads KGHDR; CDR2 reads SFDVKD. Here the CDR3 reads CATRGPGNSYNEQFF. In nucleotides, the CDR3 is TGTGCCACCAGGGGTCCGGGGAATTCCTACAATGAGCAGTTCTTC.

This chain joins TRBV4-3 and TRBJ1-1, with no clear D. The CDR3 spans 15 residues. Trimming took off 0 bases at V and 6 bases at J, with 14 bases between the two ends. The germline V gene encodes CDR1 LGHNA and CDR2 YSLEER. CDR3 sequence: CASSQDPGVVAEAFF. DNA for the CDR3: TGCGCCAGCAGCCAAGACCCCGGGGTCGTGGCTGAAGCTTTCTTT.

The J gene is TRBJ2-3, the V gene TRBV20-1, with TRBD2 as a possible D gene (5 bases). The CDR3 is 14 residues long. V was trimmed by 3 bases and J by 2 bases, leaving 12 bases between them. The germline V gene encodes CDR1 DFQATT and CDR2 SNEGSKA (reference sequence). CDR3 region: CSARSSGLTDTQYF. Here the CDR3 DNA reads TGCAGTGCTAGGTCCAGCGGACTCACAGATACGCAGTATTTT.

The CDR3 protein is CASLQRGLGEKLFF. The CDR3 coding sequence is TGTGCCAGCTTACAACGAGGGCTTGGTGAAAAACTGTTTTTT. The chain links TRBV12-3 or TRBV12-4 to TRBJ1-4; no clear D gene. The CDR3 is made up of 14 amino acids. V shed 8 bases and J shed 7 bases, with 17 bases lying between them.

There are a few counts of this clonotype. The chain recombines TRBV12-3 or TRBV12-4 with TRBJ1-1, with no clear D. CDR3 length equals 14 residues. V lost 5 bases and J 5 bases, leaving 15 bases between the germline ends. CDR3 in DNA: TGTGCCAGCAGTGGAGCGGCACCGGGGACTGAAGCTTTCTTT. This codes for CASSGAAPGTEAFF.

This clonotype was detected only a few times. The chain employs TRBV7-6 and TRBJ1-5, with D possibly matching TRBD1 (5 bases). This CDR3 is built from 14 residues. Trimming took off 5 bases at V and 0 bases at J, with 8 bases between the two ends. CDR1 and CDR2 from the germline V gene are SGHVS and FNYEAQ. Written as DNA, the CDR3 is TGTGCCAGCAGCGCAGGGAATAGCAATCAGCCCCAGCATTTT. Translated, it gives CASSAGNSNQPQHF.

This clonotype appeared a few times. The V call is TRBV6-6, the J call TRBJ2-1, with 9 bases matching TRBD1. Germline loops: CDR1 MNHNY, CDR2 SVGAGI (reference sequence). V was clipped by 8 bases and J by 6 bases; unmatched bases: 8. The CDR3 is 14 residues long. The CDR3 sequence is CASETGTGSNEQFF. CDR3 coding DNA: TGTGCCAGCGAAACCGGGACAGGGTCCAATGAGCAGTTCTTC.

The rearrangement links TRBV12-3 or TRBV12-4 to TRBJ1-2; D not resolved. CDR3 length equals 13 residues. The V gene lost 6 bases and the J gene lost 5 bases, with 13 bases spanning the gap. CDR3 nucleotide sequence: TGTGCCAGCAGGCCGATCCGGGAGTATGGCTACACCTTC. Protein sequence: CASRPIREYGYTF.

This clonotype appeared a single time. CDR3 residues: CASSSSGDDAFF. The CDR3 DNA reads TGTGCCAGCAGCTCGTCGGGTGACGACGCTTTCTTT. This chain uses TRBV6-6 with TRBJ1-1; D ambiguous. Germline V lookup: CDR1 MNHNY, CDR2 SVGAGI (reference sequence). V dropped 6 bases and J dropped 11 bases, with 16 bases sitting between them. CDR3 length: 12 amino acids.

J is TRBJ2-5 and V is TRBV28; D remains ambiguous. V lost 8 bases and J 5 bases, leaving 15 bases between the germline ends. This CDR3 contains 13 residues. Germline CDR1 reads MDHEN; CDR2 reads SYDVKM. Written as DNA, the CDR3 is TGTGCCAGCGCTCTGGCGGCTGGGGAGACCCAGTACTTC. It specifies CASALAAGETQYF.

This clonotype was seen many times. V and J are TRBV7-2 and TRBJ2-7, with TRBD2 matching 8 bases. After removal of 5 bases from V and 6 bases from J, the junction contained 9 bases not matched to a gene. Germline assignment: CDR1 SGHTA and CDR2 FQGNSA. The CDR3 covers 14 residues. CDR3 sequence: CASSRGLAGREQYF. Here the CDR3 DNA reads TGTGCCAGCAGCCGCGGACTAGCTGGTCGCGAGCAGTACTTC.

The J gene is TRBJ2-7, the V gene TRBV6-2 or TRBV6-3; perhaps TRBD2 as D (5 bases). The V gene's germline CDR1 is MNHEY and CDR2 SVGEGT. The length of the CDR3 is 15 residues. V was shortened by 0 bases and J by 0 bases, with 9 bases between the two germline ends. The CDR3 sequence: CASSYSIRGSYEQYV. The CDR3 nucleotides read TGTGCCAGCAGTTACTCCATCCGGGGCTCCTACGAGCAGTACGTC.

This clonotype was found a few times. This chain links TRBV4-3 with TRBJ1-1; D gene uncertain. Trimming took off 2 bases at V and 14 bases at J, with 27 bases between the two ends. Germline V gene sequence: CDR1 LGHNA, CDR2 YSLEER. The CDR3 loop spans 16 amino acids. In DNA form, the CDR3 reads TGCGCCAGCAGCCAACTCCTCGGTGGGGATGGGTTTATAGGATTCTTT. This encodes CASSQLLGGDGFIGFF.

This clonotype was seen more than once but under ten times. This chain links TRBV6-1 with TRBJ2-1; 7 bases are shared with TRBD1. The CDR3 sequence is 16 residues long. V shed 4 bases, J shed 2 bases, and the junction held 8 bases outside the gene matches. Germline CDR1 reads MNHNS; CDR2 reads SASEGT. In DNA form, the CDR3 reads TGTGCCAGCAGTGCAGAGGGGGCGGAGGCCTACAATGAGCAGTTCTTC. It is translated as CASSAEGAEAYNEQFF.

The genes are TRBV6-1 and TRBJ1-2, with 9 bases lining up with TRBD1. The germline gives CDR1 MNHNS, CDR2 SASEGT. This CDR3 region has 12 residues. Germline trimming cut 8 bases from V and 4 bases from J; bases unmatched to any gene: 2. The CDR3 loop is CASLDRGYGYTF. Here the CDR3 DNA reads TGTGCCAGCTTGGACAGGGGCTATGGCTACACCTTC.

The chain uses TRBV4-1 and TRBJ1-1; TRBD1 agrees at 7 bases. Germline V CDR1 and CDR2: MGHRA, YSYEKL. V shed 8 bases and J 3 bases; nucleotides not matched to a gene: 12. The CDR3 covers 15 residues. The CDR3 DNA sequence: TGCGCCAGCGGGGCAAAACAGGGGAGGGACACTGAAGCTTTCTTT. As protein: CASGAKQGRDTEAFF.